Following are 16 T cell receptor beta chains from one sample sequenced in a study of T cells in Graves' hyperthyroidism and ophthalmopathy. RNA transcripts gave rise to amplified TCR beta CDR3 regions. The TCR CDR3 was amplified in a first-round RT-PCR using the HTBI primer set. Via MiXCR, TCRdb re-called the multiplex PCR reads, giving one row per CDR3 protein. The sample has 350,000 to 450,000 distinct CDR3 sequences; about 15% are singletons. Sequencing input: blood. The receptors were gathered from a woman between 25 and 40 years old with Graves' hyperthyroidism that later progressed to Graves' ophthalmopathy.

This clonotype was recorded at least ten times. The chain carries TRBV18 and TRBJ1-1; 9 bases line up with TRBD1. Germline V gives CDR1 KGHSH, CDR2 LQKENI. V was pared by 3 bases and J by 4 bases, with 9 bases of the junction left unmatched. The CDR3 runs to 16 residues. The CDR3 here is CASSPRDRVFGTEAFF. CDR3 DNA sequence: TGTGCCAGCTCACCCCGGGACAGGGTGTTTGGCACTGAAGCTTTCTTT.

This clonotype was seen many times. The chain carries TRBV10-3 and TRBJ2-2, with 7 bases identical to TRBD2. V trimming: 7 bases; J trimming: 7 bases; junction bases outside the gene matches: 18. CDR1 and CDR2 from the germline V gene are ENHRY and SYGVKD. The CDR3 covers 17 residues. CDR3 coding DNA: TGTGCCATCACCGAAGGGACTACGGGGTCCCCACGCGGGGAGCTGTTTTTT. It yields the protein CAITEGTTGSPRGELFF.

This clonotype showed up many times. The V gene is TRBV29-1, the J gene TRBJ2-7, with TRBD2 as a possible D gene (5 bases). The CDR3 extends over 13 amino acids. V lost 7 bases, J lost 3 bases, and 16 bases lay in between. CDR1 and CDR2 (germline): SQVTM, ANQGSEA. The CDR3: CSAEGPTNYEQYF. CDR3 coding DNA: TGCAGCGCTGAGGGCCCGACTAACTACGAGCAGTACTTC.

This clonotype appeared many times. The chain links TRBV27 to TRBJ2-3; D is possibly TRBD2 (6 bases). The germline gives CDR1 MNHEY, CDR2 SMNVEV (reference sequence). This CDR3 contains 15 residues. The V end was cut by 5 bases, the J end by 2 bases, with 14 bases between. Written as DNA, the CDR3 is TGTGCCAGCAGTCCCACTATGGACTACACAGATACGCAGTATTTT. This gives the protein CASSPTMDYTDTQYF.

This clonotype occurred many times. The chain carries TRBV3-1 and TRBJ2-3; 10 nucleotides agree with TRBD2. CDR1 LGHDT and CDR2 YNNKEL come from the germline V gene (reference sequence). The length of the CDR3 is 15 residues. The V gene end was trimmed by 1 base and the J gene end by 3 bases; junction bases not matched to a gene: 1. This chain's CDR3 is CASSQVTSGTDTQYF. The CDR3 DNA reads as TGTGCCAGCAGCCAAGTGACTAGCGGGACAGATACGCAGTATTTT.

This clonotype was seen repeatedly, ten times or more. The V and J genes are TRBV6-1 and TRBJ1-5; 7 nucleotides align to TRBD1. This CDR3 comprises 13 residues. CDR1 and CDR2 (germline): MNHNS, SASEGT. The CDR3 region is CGTGVGINQPQHF. As DNA, the CDR3 is TGTGGTACAGGGGTGGGTATCAATCAGCCCCAGCATTTT.

This clonotype was observed at least ten times. V gene TRBV12-3 or TRBV12-4 combines with J gene TRBJ1-1, with D unclear. This CDR3 has 11 residues. V lost 5 bases and J lost 6, with 7 bases in between. The CDR3 nucleotides read TGTGCCAGCAGTGCTGCGGCTGAAGCTTTCTTT. This codes for CASSAAAEAFF.

Points on this clonotype: Being one base from a much bigger clone, this may be a read error. J is TRBJ2-7 and V is TRBV5-1, with D possibly being TRBD1 or TRBD2 (5 bases each). The J call may be wrong; the DNA end is better matched by TRBJ2-1. CDR3 length equals 15 residues. Germline CDR1 SGHRS, CDR2 YFSETQ. For the CDR3, the DNA is TGCGCCAGCAGCTTGGAGGGCAGGGAGAGCTACGAGCAGTTCTTC. This gives the protein CASSLEGRESYEQFF.

In the case of this clonotype: A much larger clonotype is one base distant, so this may be a read error. V usage is TRBV11-1 and J usage is TRBJ2-5; 7 nucleotides match TRBD2. Germline V lookup: CDR1 SGHAT, CDR2 FQDESV (reference sequence). This CDR3 has 14 residues. CDR3 DNA sequence: TGCGCCAGCAGACGGACGGGAAATCGGGAGGCCCAGTACTTC. Encoded protein: CASRRTGNREAQYF. Variable domain in full (rest from reference TRBV11-1 and TRBJ2-5): EAEVAQSPRYKITEKSQAVAFWCDPISGHATLYWYRQILGQGPELLVQFQDESVVDDSQLPKDRFSAERLKGVDSTLKIQPAELGDSAMYLCASRRTGNREAQYFGPGTRLLVL.

The rearrangement links TRBV4-1 to TRBJ2-7, with no clear D. V was cut by 0 bases and J by 4 bases, with 13 bases left in between. This CDR3 has 15 residues. CDR1 MGHRA and CDR2 YSYEKL come from the germline V gene. In DNA form, the CDR3 reads TGCGCCAGCAGCCAAGAGGTAGCCCCCCATTACGAGCAGTACTTC. This gives the protein CASSQEVAPHYEQYF.

In its sample, this clonotype was seen many times. This chain uses TRBV2 with TRBJ1-6; D ambiguous. The ends were cut back, 7 bases at V and 6 bases at J, with 13 bases in the middle. The CDR3 length is 14 residues. Germline-derived CDR1 and CDR2 are SNHLY and FYNNEI. The CDR3 bases are TGTGCCAGCATCAAGGACGGGATTAATTCACCCCTCCACTTT. It is translated as CASIKDGINSPLHF.

There are many counts of this clonotype. This chain connects TRBV11-1 to TRBJ2-2; TRBD2 is a possible D gene (6 bases). The CDR3 runs 15 residues. Per the germline V gene, CDR1 is SGHAT and CDR2 is FQDESV (reference sequence). V lost 5 bases and J 7 bases, leaving 17 bases between the germline ends. CDR3 amino acids: CASSPLVAVFGELFF. The CDR3 DNA follows: TGTGCCAGCAGCCCCTTGGTAGCGGTGTTCGGGGAGCTGTTTTTT.

This clonotype has ten or more counts. V usage is TRBV18 and J usage is TRBJ1-2, with D uncertain. The CDR3 runs to 12 residues. Trimming cost V 4 bases and J 2 bases, with 5 bases left between them. In germline, CDR1 is KGHSH, CDR2 LQKENI. The CDR3 here is CASSRENYGYTF. DNA of the CDR3: TGTGCCAGCTCACGGGAGAACTATGGCTACACCTTC.

This clonotype was counted between two and nine times. This rearrangement joins TRBV5-4 to TRBJ2-3, with 7 bases that match TRBD2. The germline V gene has CDR1 SGHNT and CDR2 YYREEE (reference sequence). The CDR3 contains 16 residues. V was clipped by 4 bases and J by 2 bases; unmatched bases: 10. This chain's CDR3 is CASSDVRRGYTDTQYF. In DNA, the CDR3 is TGTGCCAGCAGCGATGTAAGGCGGGGGTACACAGATACGCAGTATTTT.

This clonotype has just a few counts. The V and J genes are TRBV4-1 and TRBJ1-1; D remains unclear. CDR3 size: 14 residues. The V end was cut by 0 bases, the J end by 1 base, with 6 bases between. Germline assignment: CDR1 MGHRA and CDR2 YSYEKL. For the CDR3, the DNA is TGCGCCAGCAGCCAAGATAGGACGAACACTGAAGCTTTCTTT. Translating it yields CASSQDRTNTEAFF.

The V and J genes are TRBV30 and TRBJ2-5; D not resolved. Germline lookup yields CDR1 GTSNPN and CDR2 SVGIG (reference sequence). This CDR3 comprises 11 residues. Trimming took 5 bases from V and 2 from J, leaving 6 bases between them. The CDR3 DNA reads TGTGCCTGGGAGCTACAAGAGACCCAGTACTTC. Amino acid sequence: CAWELQETQYF.